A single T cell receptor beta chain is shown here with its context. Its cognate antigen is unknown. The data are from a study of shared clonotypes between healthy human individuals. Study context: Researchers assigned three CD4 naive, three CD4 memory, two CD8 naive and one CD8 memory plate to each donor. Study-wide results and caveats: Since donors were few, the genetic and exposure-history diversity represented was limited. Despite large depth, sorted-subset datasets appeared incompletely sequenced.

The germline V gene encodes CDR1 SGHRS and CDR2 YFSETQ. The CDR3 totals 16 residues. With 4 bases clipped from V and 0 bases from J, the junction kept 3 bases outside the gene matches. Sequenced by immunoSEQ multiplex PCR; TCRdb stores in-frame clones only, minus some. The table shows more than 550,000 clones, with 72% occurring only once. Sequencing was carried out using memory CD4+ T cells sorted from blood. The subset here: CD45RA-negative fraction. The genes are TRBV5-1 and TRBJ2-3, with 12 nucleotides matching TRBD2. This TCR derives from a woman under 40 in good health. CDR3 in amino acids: CASSIGLAGSTDTQYF. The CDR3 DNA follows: TGCGCCAGCAGCATAGGACTAGCGGGGAGCACAGATACGCAGTATTTT.